These 24 T cell receptor beta chains were sequenced from one sample in a study of T cell responses to AZD1222 COVID-19 vaccine. TCRdb's table, derived via immunoSEQ multiplex PCR, lists solely in-frame clones and lacks some. Of fewer than 200,000 clones in the sample, about 89% were seen once. The sequences come from peripheral blood, collected on day 0 of AZD1222 vaccination. The receptors shown here come from an adult in good health.

V and J are TRBV4-1 and TRBJ2-7; D is unresolved. Germline loops: CDR1 MGHRA, CDR2 YSYEKL. CDR3 length: 15 amino acids. V lost 3 bases and J lost 0, with 12 bases in between. The DNA of the CDR3 is TGCGCCAGCAGCCACCTTCGAGGTGGCTCCTACGAGCAGTACTTC. Protein sequence: CASSHLRGGSYEQYF.

This clone was seen a handful of times. The rearrangement uses TRBV4-3 and TRBJ2-7, with D possibly being TRBD1 (6 bases). Germline CDR1 is LGHNA and CDR2 is YSLEER. The CDR3 has 13 residues. The ends were cut back, 4 bases at V and 6 bases at J, with 13 bases in the middle. The CDR3 sequence: CASSRITGPEQYF. CDR3 in DNA: TGCGCCAGCAGCCGCATAACAGGGCCCGAGCAGTACTTC.

J is TRBJ2-3 and V is TRBV12-3 or TRBV12-4; D might be TRBD1 (6 bases). The CDR3 consists of 13 residues. V shed 5 bases and J shed 1 base, with 7 bases lying between them. In DNA, the CDR3 is TGTGCCAGCAGTGGGGGCCGCACAGATACGCAGTATTTT. It specifies CASSGGRTDTQYF.

This clone appeared a few times. The chain couples TRBV5-6 to TRBJ1-5; D is unresolved. Germline V gene data show CDR1 as SGHDT and CDR2 as YYEEEE. The CDR3 extends over 16 amino acids. V lost 3 bases to trimming and J lost 0 bases, with 13 bases between them. As DNA, the CDR3 is TGTGCCAGCAGCTCGTATCGCCTAGGTAGCAATCAGCCCCAGCATTTT. Residues: CASSSYRLGSNQPQHF.

This clone has at least ten counts. The chain uses TRBV18 and TRBJ2-5; D tentatively fits TRBD1 or TRBD2 (5 bases each). Per the germline V gene, CDR1 is KGHSH and CDR2 is LQKENI. Trimming stripped 2 bases from V and 5 bases from J, with 15 bases between. The length of the CDR3 is 15 residues. The CDR3 loop is CASSPSKGRLETQYF. CDR3 DNA: TGTGCCAGCTCACCATCCAAGGGACGTCTCGAGACCCAGTACTTC.

V and J are TRBV20-1 and TRBJ1-3; the D is unclear. V was clipped by 7 bases and J by 2 bases, with 6 bases between them. CDR1 DFQATT and CDR2 SNEGSKA come from the germline V gene (reference sequence). The CDR3 is made up of 11 amino acids. CDR3 nucleotides: TGCAGTGTGGCTGCTGGAAACACCATATATTTT. This encodes CSVAAGNTIYF.

The genes are TRBV15 and TRBJ2-2; D unresolved. V dropped 4 bases and J dropped 7 bases, with 10 bases sitting between them. The CDR3 runs to 13 residues. Germline assignment: CDR1 LNHNV and CDR2 YYDKDF (reference sequence). The CDR3 here is CATSKEADGELFF. CDR3 coding DNA: TGTGCCACCAGCAAAGAGGCGGACGGGGAGCTGTTTTTT. Full variable domain (missing parts from reference TRBV15 and TRBJ2-2): DAMVIQNPRYQVTQFGKPVTLSCSQTLNHNVMYWYQQKSSQAPKLLFHYYDKDFNNEADTPDNFQSRRPNTSFCFLDIRSPGLGDTAMYLCATSKEADGELFFGEGSRLTVL.

The rearrangement links TRBV6-6 to TRBJ1-2; 7 bases map to TRBD1. The CDR3 is 15 residues long. Germline values: CDR1 MNHNY, CDR2 SVGAGI (reference sequence). With V trimmed by 2 bases and J by 4 bases, 7 bases remained unmatched. The DNA for the CDR3 is TGTGCCAGCAGTTACCCGGACAGGACTGGCTATGGCTACACCTTC. It codes for CASSYPDRTGYGYTF.

The rearrangement uses TRBV7-9 and TRBJ1-4; D remains ambiguous. Trimming shortened V by 5 bases and J by 1 base, and 11 bases separated the two germline ends. The CDR3 runs 15 residues. Germline lookup yields CDR1 SEHNR and CDR2 FQNEAQ (reference sequence). CDR3: CASSPRWGTNEKLFF. In nucleotides, the CDR3 is TGTGCCAGCAGCCCTCGCTGGGGAACTAATGAAAAACTGTTTTTT.

A few counts support this clone. The genes are TRBV11-1 and TRBJ1-1, with a weak D call TRBD1 (5 bases). Germline CDR1 and CDR2: SGHAT and FQDESV (reference sequence). V lost 5 bases and J lost 0, with 10 bases in between. The CDR3 covers 14 residues. CDR3 in DNA: TGTGCCAGCAGCCCCCGACAGTTGAACACTGAAGCTTTCTTT. Amino acid sequence: CASSPRQLNTEAFF.

The chain is built from TRBV28 and TRBJ1-1; D may be TRBD1 (5 bases). The CDR3 extends over 15 amino acids. CDR1 and CDR2 (germline): MDHEN, SYDVKM. Trimming took off 10 bases at V and 1 base at J, with 19 bases between the two ends. Here the CDR3 DNA reads TGTGCCACCAAACAAGGGGCGAATACGAACACTGAAGCTTTCTTT. Protein: CATKQGANTNTEAFF.

This sequence joins TRBV6-1 and TRBJ2-3; the match to TRBD2 covers 8 bases. The CDR3 is 16 amino acids. The germline V gene encodes CDR1 MNHNS and CDR2 SASEGT. V gave up 0 bases and J gave up 1 base; unmatched junction bases: 3. In DNA, the CDR3 is TGTGCCAGCAGTGAAGCGCGAGCGGGGGGCACAGATACGCAGTATTTT. This encodes CASSEARAGGTDTQYF.

The rearrangement joins TRBV9 to TRBJ1-6; tentative D call: TRBD1 (6 bases). The CDR3 runs to 15 residues. CDR1 and CDR2 from the germline V gene are SGDLS and YYNGEE. The germline V and J ends were trimmed by 0 bases and 10 bases, with 14 bases remaining between them. CDR3 nucleotides: TGTGCCAGCAGCGTAGGGGTACAGGGAGACTCACCCCTCCACTTT. Protein product: CASSVGVQGDSPLHF.

The CDR3, as DNA: TGTGCCAGCAGCTCGCGTTCGCGGGCTGAGTCCGGATCCTACAATGAGCAGTTCTTC. Its protein product is CASSSRSRAESGSYNEQFF. The V gene is TRBV7-3, the J gene TRBJ2-1; maybe TRBD2 (5 bases). The CDR3 length is 19 residues. V lost 4 bases and J lost 1, with 23 bases in between. Germline CDR1 reads SGHTA; CDR2 reads FQGTGA.

Points on this clone: One end of the junction fails to match germline, which may point to a read error. The J gene is TRBJ1-4, the V gene TRBV5-6; the D is unclear. Per the germline V gene, CDR1 is SGHDT and CDR2 is YYEEEE. There are 13 residues in the CDR3. CDR3 amino acids: CASSPKIREKLVF. Here the CDR3 DNA reads TGTGCCAGCAGCCCCAAGATACGGGAAAAACTGGTTTTT.

This sequence joins TRBV27 and TRBJ2-7; TRBD2 might be the D (6 bases). Germline values: CDR1 MNHEY, CDR2 SMNVEV (reference sequence). Trimming shortened V by 7 bases and J by 3 bases, and 16 bases separated the two germline ends. This CDR3 comprises 14 residues. CDR3 sequence: CASTPLAGSYEQYF. CDR3 DNA: TGTGCCAGCACTCCTCTGGCGGGAAGCTACGAGCAGTACTTC.

V gene TRBV9 combines with J gene TRBJ1-1; D call uncertain. This CDR3 contains 13 residues. The germline V gene encodes CDR1 SGDLS and CDR2 YYNGEE. The V end was cut by 0 bases, the J end by 3 bases, with 6 bases between. CDR3 nucleotide sequence: TGTGCCAGCAGCGTAGGGGCGGACACTGAAGCTTTCTTT. It is translated as CASSVGADTEAFF.

The chain joins TRBV24-1 to TRBJ1-5, with unresolved D. This CDR3 has 15 residues. The germline V and J ends were trimmed by 2 bases and 7 bases, with 14 bases remaining between them. Germline V gives CDR1 KGHDR, CDR2 SFDVKD. CDR3 DNA: TGTGCCACCAGTGATTCTAAGGTCCCTTCCCAGCCCCAGCATTTT. As protein: CATSDSKVPSQPQHF.

This clone was found a few times. The sample contains more than one DNA sequence encoding this CDR3. This rearrangement joins TRBV18 to TRBJ1-1; D gene ambiguous. V lost 6 bases and J lost 1, with 6 bases in between. Germline CDR1 KGHSH, CDR2 LQKENI. CDR3 length: 12 amino acids. CDR3 amino acids: CASSFRNTEAFF. Written as DNA, the CDR3 is TGTGCCAGCTCTTTCAGGAACACTGAAGCTTTCTTT.

V gene TRBV11-2 combines with J gene TRBJ1-2, with D possibly matching TRBD1 (6 bases). The CDR3 runs 16 residues. Trimming stripped 5 bases from V and 4 bases from J, with 20 bases between. Germline CDR1 reads SGHAT; CDR2 reads FQNNGV. CDR3 protein: CASSTHTGPGGYGYTF. CDR3 nucleotides: TGTGCCAGCAGCACCCATACAGGGCCGGGGGGCTATGGCTACACCTTC.

The CDR3 DNA reads TGTGCCAGCAGACTCTCCTCGACCCGGCAGTATGAAGCTTTCTTT. It codes for CASRLSSTRQYEAFF. The chain recombines TRBV3-1 (or the pseudogene TRBV3-2) with TRBJ1-1, with D hard to call. The CDR3 sequence is 15 residues long. Germline assignment: CDR1 LGHDT and CDR2 YNNKEL (reference sequence). V lost 6 bases and J lost 7, with 21 bases in between.

The chain couples TRBV15 to TRBJ2-7; tentatively, D is TRBD2 (6 bases). Trimming took 5 bases from V and 0 from J, leaving 17 bases between them. The CDR3 consists of 16 residues. Germline V gene data show CDR1 as LNHNV and CDR2 as YYDKDF (reference sequence). CDR3 sequence (DNA): TGTGCCACCAGCTTACCCGGGGGTGGAGGCTCCTACGAGCAGTACTTC. It translates to CATSLPGGGGSYEQYF.

The gene calls are TRBV5-6 and TRBJ1-3; D perhaps matches TRBD1 (5 bases). CDR1 and CDR2 (germline): SGHDT, YYEEEE. This CDR3 is 14 amino acids long. With 6 bases removed from V and 2 bases from J, the gap between germline ends came to 12 bases. CDR3 loop: CASNLAGTGNTIYF. CDR3 DNA: TGTGCCAGCAACCTTGCAGGGACTGGAAACACCATATATTTT.

There are a few counts of this clone. This chain connects TRBV5-1 to TRBJ1-2, with a weak D call TRBD1 (5 bases). The length of the CDR3 is 14 residues. In germline, CDR1 is SGHRS, CDR2 YFSETQ. Trimming shortened V by 1 base and J by 7 bases, and 14 bases separated the two germline ends. CDR3 in DNA: TGCGCCAGCAGCTTGATCGGGCAGGGAGGTGGCTACACCTTC. Translated, it gives CASSLIGQGGGYTF.